The present TCR beta chain was sequenced within a study of blood T cells in healthy people across ages (dated by TCRdb to between 2015 and 2017). Background on the whole study: In model experiments, template switching captured about one uniquely barcoded TCR beta cDNA molecule for every two T cells. Four age groups were formed from the donors: young (average roughly 16 years), middle-aged (just under 40), aged (more than 55) and long-lived (approximately 80). To track age-related changes in TCR beta repertoire diversity, the study relied on deep sequencing normalized with unique cDNA molecular identifiers. Using the same blood draw, the study looked at two additional independent replicas of 1 million unique cDNA reads for two donors, one aged 18 to 29 and the other aged 80 or older. Study-level results and caveats: Because profiling used bulk unsorted PBMCs, naive and antigen-experienced compartments could not be compared conclusively. The CMV infection status of donors was not known, potentially confounding age-related changes in expanded clonotypes. Observed TCR beta diversity per million T cells fell roughly linearly with age, and a significant reduction was already apparent by age about 36. There was a strong correlation between observed TCR beta diversity and the percentage of naive T cells measured by flow cytometry. Compared with the aged group, the long-lived group had more naive CD4+ T cells, fewer expanded clones and increased TCR diversity, a pattern suggesting age selection. Estimates of total diversity based on one million sequenced T cells were considered lower bounds and underestimates.

The method was 5' RACE. Sequencing was carried out with an Illumina HiSeq 2500. A second PCR of 7 to 11 cycles was performed with a sample-barcoded 5' primer and a J-beta primer mix. A unique molecular identifier was introduced onto each TCR beta cDNA molecule by a template-switch 5' adaptor carrying 12 random nucleotides. Each sample yielded at least 2.5 million CDR3-containing paired-end reads. First-strand cDNA synthesis was performed from all RNA using the Mint cDNA synthesis kit, with priming by a TRBC-specific oligonucleotide. After uracil-DNA glycosylase treatment, a first 18-cycle PCR used universal primers M1SS and BC2_uni_R on all cDNA. The authors processed their data as follows. Each sample was normalized by randomly selecting 1 million high-quality reads, each carrying a distinct molecular identifier. Reads sharing molecular identifiers were discarded rather than binned into consensus sequences. MiTCR, set to a Q25 quality threshold and the strictest error-elimination algorithm, was used for CDR3 identification, clonotype clustering and error correction. A nonparametric unseen species model with Euler transformation was used to estimate lower-bound total TCR beta diversity. The raw public reads went through TCRdb reprocessing: fastp at Q25, MiXCR clone calling, in-frame beta chains kept. A single entry per CDR3 protein holds the most common genes and DNA from its merged rows. The V and J calls and clone size are TCRdb's, not the authors'. The sample table holds a few hundred thousand distinct CDR3 sequences, of which 25% to 35% were seen once. The ten largest clonotypes hold about 3.3% of the sample.

Counted from cysteine to phenylalanine, this CDR3 has 16 amino acids. Only CDR3 DNA remains: 48 bases, in frame from the first base. V loses 0 bases of germline sequence and J loses 6 bases, and the interval between the two ends is 17 bases. CDR1 SGHAT and CDR2 FQNNGV are derived from the germline V gene. The donors were roughly 38 Caucasian individuals from Russia, aged about 6 to 100 years, who were systemically healthy. Each donor gave 8 to 10 milliliters of peripheral blood, collected into EDTA-treated Vacutainer tubes. Ficoll-Paque density-gradient centrifugation was used to isolate PBMCs, with at least 6.5 million per sample. Total RNA, at least 5 micrograms per sample, was extracted from PBMCs with Trizol reagent. The percentages of naive CD45RAhigh/CD27high T cells were determined by flow cytometry on a PBMC aliquot from every donor. Notes on this clonotype: Its recognized antigen is unknown. No quality values exist for individual bases; no much larger clone is one base distant.

The data were also submitted as part of a second study, on T cells of mothers and their children. Taken from the second paper: Nine systemically healthy Caucasian individuals, comprising three mothers and their six children, were included as donors. cDNA synthesis used all of the extracted RNA, with roughly 1.5 ug of RNA in each 15 ul reaction. In the second PCR, the M1S primer introduced both the sample barcodes and 2-4 random nucleotides. Over 9.5 million TCR beta CDR3 reads were obtained for each mother, and millions of reads were obtained for each child. Thymic selection similarly shapes TCR recombination output in related and unrelated pairs, with minor effect from inherited differences. Normalized repertoire overlap was always slightly but never significantly higher in related than unrelated mother-child pairs. No persistent microchimeric T cell clones were detected, at a sensitivity of 80 to 100 clones per million clonotypes. To look for features that set related mother-child pairs apart from unrelated individuals, the researchers ran deep NGS to compare the TCR beta repertoires of mothers and children. The mean age was roughly 36 +/- 4 years for the mothers and approximately 11 +/- 4 years for the children. After adapters were ligated using NEBNext reagents, the libraries underwent 100+100 nt paired-end sequencing on an Illumina HiSeq 2000. To avoid cross-contamination, the mother libraries and the child libraries were prepared a month apart and sequenced in separate runs. For each donor, between about 500,000 and 2,000,000 distinct TCR beta clonotypes were identified. Naive TCR beta clonotypes were estimated from low-frequency clonotypes matched to each donor's FACS-determined naive share, without sorting.

The material sequenced was blood. This TCR was sampled from a boy between 2 and 10 years old in good health. The sequence links TRBV11-2 to TRBJ1-2, with no confident D gene call. The CDR3 in this case is CASSLEYTGEYDGYTF. The nucleotide sequence reads TGTGCCAGCAGCTTAGAATACACCGGGGAATACGATGGCTACACCTTC.